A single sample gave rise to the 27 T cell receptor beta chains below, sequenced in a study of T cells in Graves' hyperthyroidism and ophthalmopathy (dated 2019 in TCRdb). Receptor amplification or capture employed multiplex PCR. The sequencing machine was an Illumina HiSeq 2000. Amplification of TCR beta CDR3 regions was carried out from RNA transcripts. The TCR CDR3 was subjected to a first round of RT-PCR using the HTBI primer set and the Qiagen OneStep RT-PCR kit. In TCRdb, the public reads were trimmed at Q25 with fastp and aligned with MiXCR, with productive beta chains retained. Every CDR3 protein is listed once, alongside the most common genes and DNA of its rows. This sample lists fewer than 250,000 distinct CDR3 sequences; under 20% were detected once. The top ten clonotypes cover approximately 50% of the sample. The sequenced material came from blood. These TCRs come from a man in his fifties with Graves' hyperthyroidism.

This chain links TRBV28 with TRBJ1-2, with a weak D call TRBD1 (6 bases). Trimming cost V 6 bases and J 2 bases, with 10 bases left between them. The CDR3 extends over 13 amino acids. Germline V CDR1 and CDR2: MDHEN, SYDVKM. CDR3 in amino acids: CASRRGQNYGYTF. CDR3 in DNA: TGTGCCAGCAGACGAGGACAGAACTATGGCTACACCTTC.

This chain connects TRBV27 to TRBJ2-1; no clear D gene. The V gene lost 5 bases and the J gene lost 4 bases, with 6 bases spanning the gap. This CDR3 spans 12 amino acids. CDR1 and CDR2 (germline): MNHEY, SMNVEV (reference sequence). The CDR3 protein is CASSGPYNEQFF. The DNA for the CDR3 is TGTGCCAGCAGTGGGCCTTACAATGAGCAGTTCTTC.

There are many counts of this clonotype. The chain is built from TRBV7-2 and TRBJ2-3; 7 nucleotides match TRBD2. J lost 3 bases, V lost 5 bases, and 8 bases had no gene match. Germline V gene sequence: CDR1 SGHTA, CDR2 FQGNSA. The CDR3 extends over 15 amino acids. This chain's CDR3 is CASSPPAGRTDTQYF. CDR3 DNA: TGTGCCAGCAGCCCCCCAGCGGGAAGGACAGATACGCAGTATTTT. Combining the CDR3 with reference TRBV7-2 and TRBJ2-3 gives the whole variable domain GAGVSQSPSNKVTEKGKDVELRCDPISGHTALYWYRQSLGQGLEFLIYFQGNSAPDKSGLPSDRFSAERTGGSVSTLTIQRTQQEDSAVYLCASSPPAGRTDTQYFGPGTRLTVL.

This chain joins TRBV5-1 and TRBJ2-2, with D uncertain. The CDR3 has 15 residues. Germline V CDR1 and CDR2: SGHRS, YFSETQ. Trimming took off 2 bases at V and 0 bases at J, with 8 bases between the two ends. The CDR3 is CASSFLGANTGELFF. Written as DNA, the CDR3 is TGCGCCAGCAGCTTTCTTGGGGCGAACACCGGGGAGCTGTTTTTT.

This CDR3 is CASSIQYGPLHF. CDR3 DNA: TGTGCCAGTAGTATACAGTACGGCCCCCTCCACTTT. The V and J genes are TRBV19 and TRBJ1-6; D unclear. The V and J ends lost 2 bases and 13 bases respectively, with 9 bases between them. Germline V gives CDR1 LNHDA, CDR2 SQIVND (reference sequence). This CDR3 is 12 amino acids long.

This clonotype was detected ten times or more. CDR3 coding DNA: TGTGCCTGGAGTGGTCAGGGTAATCAGCCCCAGCATTTT. Its translation: CAWSGQGNQPQHF. V and J are TRBV30 and TRBJ1-5; D may be TRBD1 (5 bases). CDR3 size: 13 residues. Germline values: CDR1 GTSNPN, CDR2 SVGIG (reference sequence). The V end lost 1 base, the J end lost 4 bases, and 8 bases lay between the germline ends. Supplemented by reference TRBV30 and TRBJ1-5, the full variable domain reads SQTIHQWPATLVQPVGSPLSLECTVEGTSNPNLYWYRQAAGRGLQLLFYSVGIGQISSEVPQNLSASRPQDRQFILSSKKLLLSDSGFYLCAWSGQGNQPQHFGDGTRLSIL.

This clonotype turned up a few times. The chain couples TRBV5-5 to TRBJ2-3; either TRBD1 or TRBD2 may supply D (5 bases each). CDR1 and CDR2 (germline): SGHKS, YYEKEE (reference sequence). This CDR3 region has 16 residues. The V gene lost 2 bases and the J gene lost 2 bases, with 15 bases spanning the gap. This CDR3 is CASSFGWGFDTDTQYF. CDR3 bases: TGTGCCAGCAGCTTCGGTTGGGGGTTCGACACAGATACGCAGTATTTT.

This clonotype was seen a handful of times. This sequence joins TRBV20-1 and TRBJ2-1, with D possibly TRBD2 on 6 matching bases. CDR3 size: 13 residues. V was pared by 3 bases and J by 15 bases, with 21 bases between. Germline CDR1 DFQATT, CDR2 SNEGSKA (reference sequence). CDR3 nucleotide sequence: TGCAGTGCTAGTGCGGGGCAACACCTGGCAGTGTTCTTC. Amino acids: CSASAGQHLAVFF.

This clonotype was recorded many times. CDR3 protein: CASSLRGFAGANVLTF. The CDR3 DNA is TGTGCCAGCAGTTTACGAGGGTTCGCTGGGGCCAACGTCCTGACTTTC. The J gene is TRBJ2-6, the V gene TRBV28, with a tentative D call TRBD2 (5 bases). The CDR3 loop spans 16 amino acids. CDR1 MDHEN and CDR2 SYDVKM come from the germline V gene. V was pared by 2 bases and J by 2 bases, with 10 bases between.

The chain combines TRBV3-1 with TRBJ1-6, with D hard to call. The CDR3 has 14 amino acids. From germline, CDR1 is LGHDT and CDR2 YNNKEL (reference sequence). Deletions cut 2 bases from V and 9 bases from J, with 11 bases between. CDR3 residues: CASSQLSGGSPLHF. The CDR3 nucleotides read TGTGCCAGCAGCCAACTCTCAGGAGGTTCACCCCTCCACTTT.

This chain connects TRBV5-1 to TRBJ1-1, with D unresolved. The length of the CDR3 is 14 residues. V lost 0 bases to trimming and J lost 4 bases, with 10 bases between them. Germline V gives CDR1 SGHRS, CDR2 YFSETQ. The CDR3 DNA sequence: TGCGCCAGCAGCTTGGACAGTACGGGCACTGAAGCTTTCTTT. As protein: CASSLDSTGTEAFF.

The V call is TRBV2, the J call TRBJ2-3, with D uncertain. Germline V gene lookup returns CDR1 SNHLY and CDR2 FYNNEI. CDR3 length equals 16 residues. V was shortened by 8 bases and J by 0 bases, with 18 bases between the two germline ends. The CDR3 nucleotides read TGTGCCAGCTTAAAGATCACAGAATATAGCACAGATACGCAGTATTTT. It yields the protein CASLKITEYSTDTQYF.

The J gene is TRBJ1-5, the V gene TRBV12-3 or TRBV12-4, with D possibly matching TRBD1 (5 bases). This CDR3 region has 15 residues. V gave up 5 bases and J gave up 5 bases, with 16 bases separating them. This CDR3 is CASSTRDSFDQPQHF. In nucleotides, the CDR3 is TGTGCCAGCAGTACCCGGGACTCCTTTGATCAGCCCCAGCATTTT.

The CDR3 sequence: CASGLVLGGSTDTQYF. CDR3 in DNA: TGTGCTAGTGGTTTGGTACTCGGGGGAAGCACAGATACGCAGTATTTT. The chain combines TRBV12-5 with TRBJ2-3, with D perhaps matching TRBD2 (6 bases). V was cut by 0 bases and J by 0 bases, with 10 bases left in between. The CDR3 spans 16 residues. Germline assignment: CDR1 LGHNT and CDR2 FRNRAP.

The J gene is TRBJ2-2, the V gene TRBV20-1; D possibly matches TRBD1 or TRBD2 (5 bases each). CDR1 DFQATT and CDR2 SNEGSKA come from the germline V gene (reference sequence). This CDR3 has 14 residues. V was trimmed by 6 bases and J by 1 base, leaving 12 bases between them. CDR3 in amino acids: CSALGPRNTGELFF. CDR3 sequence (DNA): TGCAGTGCATTGGGACCGAGGAACACCGGGGAGCTGTTTTTT.

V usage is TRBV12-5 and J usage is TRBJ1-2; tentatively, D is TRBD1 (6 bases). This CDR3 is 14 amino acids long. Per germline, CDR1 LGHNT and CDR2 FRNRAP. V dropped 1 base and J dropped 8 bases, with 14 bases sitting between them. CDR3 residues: CASGLAPTGQGYTF. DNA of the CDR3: TGTGCTAGTGGTTTGGCTCCGACAGGTCAGGGCTACACCTTC.

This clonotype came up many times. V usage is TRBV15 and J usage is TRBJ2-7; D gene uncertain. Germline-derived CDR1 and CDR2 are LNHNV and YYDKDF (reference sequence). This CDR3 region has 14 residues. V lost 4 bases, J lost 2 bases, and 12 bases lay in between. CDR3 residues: CATSTSEIPYEQYF. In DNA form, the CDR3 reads TGTGCCACCAGCACCAGCGAGATTCCCTACGAGCAGTACTTC.

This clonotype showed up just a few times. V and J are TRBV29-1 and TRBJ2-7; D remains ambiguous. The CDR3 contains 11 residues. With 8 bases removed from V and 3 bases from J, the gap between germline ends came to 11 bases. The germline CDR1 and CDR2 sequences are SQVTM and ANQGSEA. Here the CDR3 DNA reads TGCAGCTTCCAGGCCGGCTACGAGCAGTACTTC. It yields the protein CSFQAGYEQYF.

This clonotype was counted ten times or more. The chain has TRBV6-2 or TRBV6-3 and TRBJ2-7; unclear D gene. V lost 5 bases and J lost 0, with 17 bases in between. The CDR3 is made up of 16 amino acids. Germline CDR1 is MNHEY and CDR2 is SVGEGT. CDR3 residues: CASSNLGGYASYEQYF. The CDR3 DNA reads TGTGCCAGCAGTAACCTCGGCGGATATGCCTCCTACGAGCAGTACTTC.

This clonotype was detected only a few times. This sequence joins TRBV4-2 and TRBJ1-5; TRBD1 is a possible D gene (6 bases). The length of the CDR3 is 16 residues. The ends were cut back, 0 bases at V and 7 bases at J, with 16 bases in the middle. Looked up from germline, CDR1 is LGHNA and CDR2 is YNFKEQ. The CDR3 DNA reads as TGTGCCAGCAGCCAAGATAGGGGGACGGGCGGCCAGCCCCAGCATTTT. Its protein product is CASSQDRGTGGQPQHF.

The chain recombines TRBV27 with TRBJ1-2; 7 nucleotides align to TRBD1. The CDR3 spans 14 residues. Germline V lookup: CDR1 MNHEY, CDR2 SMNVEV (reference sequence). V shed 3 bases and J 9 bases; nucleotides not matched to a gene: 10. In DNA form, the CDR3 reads TGTGCCAGCAGTTTCCTGGGACAGCCTAAGAGCTACACCTTC. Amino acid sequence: CASSFLGQPKSYTF.

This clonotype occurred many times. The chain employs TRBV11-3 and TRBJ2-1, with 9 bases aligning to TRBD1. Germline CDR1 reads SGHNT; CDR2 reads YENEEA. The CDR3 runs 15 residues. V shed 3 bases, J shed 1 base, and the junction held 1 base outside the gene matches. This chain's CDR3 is CASSLGQGSYNEQFF. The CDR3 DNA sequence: TGTGCCAGCAGCTTGGGACAGGGATCCTACAATGAGCAGTTCTTC.

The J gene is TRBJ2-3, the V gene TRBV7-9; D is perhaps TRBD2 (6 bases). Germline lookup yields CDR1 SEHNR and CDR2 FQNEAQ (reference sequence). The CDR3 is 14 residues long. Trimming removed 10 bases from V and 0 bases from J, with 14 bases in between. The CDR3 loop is CAIVAGTSTDTQYF. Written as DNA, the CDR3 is TGTGCCATAGTGGCGGGGACTAGCACAGATACGCAGTATTTT.

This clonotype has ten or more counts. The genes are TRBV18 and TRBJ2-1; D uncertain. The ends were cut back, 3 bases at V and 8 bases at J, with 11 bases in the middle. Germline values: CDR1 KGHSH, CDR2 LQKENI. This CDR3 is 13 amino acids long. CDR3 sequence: CASSPNRDDEQFF. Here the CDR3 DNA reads TGTGCCAGCTCACCTAACCGAGACGATGAGCAGTTCTTC.

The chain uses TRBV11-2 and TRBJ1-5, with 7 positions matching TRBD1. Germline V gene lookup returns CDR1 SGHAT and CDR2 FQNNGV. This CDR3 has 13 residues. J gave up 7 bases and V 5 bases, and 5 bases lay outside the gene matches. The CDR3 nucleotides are TGTGCCAGCAGCAAAACAGGGGAACAGCCCCAGCATTTT. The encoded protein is CASSKTGEQPQHF.

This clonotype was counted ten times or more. The DNA for the CDR3 is TGCGCCAGCACCCTCTACGGTTTGGGGAATGAAGCTTTCTTT. Encoded protein: CASTLYGLGNEAFF. The chain combines TRBV4-1 with TRBJ1-1; no clear D. V was trimmed by 7 bases and J by 7 bases, leaving 19 bases between them. The CDR3 has 14 amino acids. Germline V gives CDR1 MGHRA, CDR2 YSYEKL.

CDR3 region: CASTRTGSYEQYF. In DNA, the CDR3 is TGTGCCAGTACTCGGACAGGGTCCTACGAGCAGTACTTC. The chain joins TRBV19 to TRBJ2-7; 8 nucleotides match TRBD1. Trimming cost V 7 bases and J 1 base; bases outside gene matches: 3. This CDR3 has 13 amino acids. Germline loops: CDR1 LNHDA, CDR2 SQIVND (reference sequence).